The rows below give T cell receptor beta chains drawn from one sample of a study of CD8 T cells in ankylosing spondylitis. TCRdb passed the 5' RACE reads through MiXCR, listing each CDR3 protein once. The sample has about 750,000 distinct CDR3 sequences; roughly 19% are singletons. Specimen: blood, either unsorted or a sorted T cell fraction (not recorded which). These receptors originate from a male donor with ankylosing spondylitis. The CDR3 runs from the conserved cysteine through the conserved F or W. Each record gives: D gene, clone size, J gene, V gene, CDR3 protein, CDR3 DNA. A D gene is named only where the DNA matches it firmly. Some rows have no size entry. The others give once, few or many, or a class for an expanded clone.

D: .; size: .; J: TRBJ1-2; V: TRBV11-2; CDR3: CASSERVQVSNYGYTF; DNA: TGTGCCAGCAGCGAGAGGGTACAGGTTTCTAACTATGGCTACACCTTC
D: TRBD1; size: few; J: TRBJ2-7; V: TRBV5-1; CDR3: CASSPTPDRDHEQYF; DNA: TGCGCCAGCAGCCCTACACCTGACAGGGATCACGAGCAGTACTTC
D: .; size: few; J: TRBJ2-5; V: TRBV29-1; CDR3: CSASMYQETQYF; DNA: TGCAGCGCCTCGATGTACCAAGAGACCCAGTACTTC
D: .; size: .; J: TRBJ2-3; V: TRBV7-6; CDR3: CASSLASGPTDTQYF; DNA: TGTGCCAGCAGCTTAGCTAGCGGTCCCACAGATACGCAGTATTTT
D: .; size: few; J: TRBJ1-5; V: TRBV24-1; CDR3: CATSEHGSNQPQHF; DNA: TGTGCCACCAGTGAACATGGTAGCAATCAGCCCCAGCATTTT
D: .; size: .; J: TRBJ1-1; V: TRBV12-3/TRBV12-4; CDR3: CASSYEGMNTEAFF; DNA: TGTGCCAGCAGTTACGAGGGCATGAACACTGAAGCTTTCTTT
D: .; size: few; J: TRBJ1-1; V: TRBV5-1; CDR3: CASSEGGGPEAFF; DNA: TGCGCCAGCAGCGAAGGCGGGGGACCCGAAGCTTTCTTT
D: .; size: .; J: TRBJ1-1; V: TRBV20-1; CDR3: CSARVEDRGMNTEAFF; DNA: TGCAGTGCTAGAGTGGAGGACAGAGGAATGAACACTGAAGCTTTCTTT
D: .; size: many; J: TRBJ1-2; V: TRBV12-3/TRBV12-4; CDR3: CASSRALRQDKGYTF; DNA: TGTGCCAGCAGCCGGGCCCTCAGACAGGACAAAGGCTACACCTTC
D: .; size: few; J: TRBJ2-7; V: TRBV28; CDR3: CASSPLPRYEQYF; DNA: TGTGCCAGCAGCCCACTCCCGCGTTACGAGCAGTACTTC
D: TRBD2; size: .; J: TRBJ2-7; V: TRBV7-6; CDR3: CASSLASPGLATEQYF; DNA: TGTGCCAGCAGCTTGGCCTCGCCGGGACTAGCCACCGAGCAGTACTTC
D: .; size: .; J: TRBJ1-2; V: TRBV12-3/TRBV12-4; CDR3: CASSQDGYYYGYTF; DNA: TGTGCCAGCAGTCAGGACGGGTACTACTATGGCTACACCTTC
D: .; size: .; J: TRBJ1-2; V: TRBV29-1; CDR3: CSVRVDYGYTF; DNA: TGCAGCGTTCGAGTCGACTATGGCTACACCTTC
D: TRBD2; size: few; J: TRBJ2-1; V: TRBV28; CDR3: CASSVTSGSRNEQFF; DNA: TGTGCCAGCAGTGTCACTAGCGGGAGTCGTAATGAGCAGTTCTTC
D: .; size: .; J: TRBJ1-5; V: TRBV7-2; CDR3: CASSLVEGGQPQHF; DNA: TGTGCCAGCAGCTTAGTTGAGGGTGGCCAGCCCCAGCATTTT
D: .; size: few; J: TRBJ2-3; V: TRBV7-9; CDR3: CASSLKSADTQYF; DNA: TGTGCCAGCAGCTTAAAATCAGCAGATACGCAGTATTTT
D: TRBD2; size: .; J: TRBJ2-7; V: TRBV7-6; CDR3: CASSLSTSGAYEQYF; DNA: TGTGCCAGCAGCTTAAGTACTAGCGGGGCCTACGAGCAGTACTTC
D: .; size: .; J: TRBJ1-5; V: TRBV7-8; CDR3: CASSSQGVSNQPQHF; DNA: TGTGCCAGCAGCTCCCAGGGAGTAAGCAATCAGCCCCAGCATTTT
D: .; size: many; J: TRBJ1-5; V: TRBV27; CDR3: CASSLGPGNQPQHF; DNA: TGTGCCAGCAGTTTAGGGCCAGGGAATCAGCCCCAGCATTTT
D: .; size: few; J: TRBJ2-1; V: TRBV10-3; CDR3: CAIRSGPNAHNEQFF; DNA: TGTGCCATCAGGAGCGGCCCCAATGCCCACAATGAGCAGTTCTTC
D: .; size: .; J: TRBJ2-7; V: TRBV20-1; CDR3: CSARDLASYEQYF; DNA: TGCAGTGCTAGAGATTTGGCCTCCTACGAGCAGTACTTC
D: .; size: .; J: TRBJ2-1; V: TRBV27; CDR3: CASAGTEYNEQFF; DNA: TGTGCCAGCGCCGGGACGGAGTACAATGAGCAGTTCTTC
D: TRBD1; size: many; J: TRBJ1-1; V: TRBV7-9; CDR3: CASSSLDRGSTEAFF; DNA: TGTGCCAGCAGCTCACTAGACAGGGGGAGTACTGAAGCTTTCTTT
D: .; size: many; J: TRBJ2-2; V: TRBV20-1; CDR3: CSAREAGRGTGELFF; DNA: TGCAGTGCTAGAGAAGCTGGCAGAGGCACCGGGGAGCTGTTTTTT
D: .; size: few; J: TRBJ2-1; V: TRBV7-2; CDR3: CASSLETRGIYNEQFF; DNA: TGTGCCAGCAGCTTAGAAACCCGCGGGATTTACAATGAGCAGTTCTTC
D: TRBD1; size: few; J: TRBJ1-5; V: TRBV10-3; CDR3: CAARTGESSNQPQHF; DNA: TGTGCCGCCAGGACAGGGGAGAGTAGCAATCAGCCCCAGCATTTT
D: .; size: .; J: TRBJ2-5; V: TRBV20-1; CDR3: CSARWQGFETQYF; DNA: TGCAGTGCTAGGTGGCAGGGGTTTGAGACCCAGTACTTC
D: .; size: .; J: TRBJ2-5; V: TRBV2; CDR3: CASKISPAGQETQYF; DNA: TGTGCCAGCAAAATCTCCCCCGCGGGGCAAGAGACCCAGTACTTC
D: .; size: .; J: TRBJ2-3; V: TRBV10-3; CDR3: CATASTDTQYF; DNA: TGTGCCACCGCGAGCACAGATACGCAGTATTTT
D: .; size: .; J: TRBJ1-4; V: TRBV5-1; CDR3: CASMLGRTTNEKLFF; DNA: TGCGCCAGCATGCTGGGACGGACAACTAATGAAAAACTGTTTTTT
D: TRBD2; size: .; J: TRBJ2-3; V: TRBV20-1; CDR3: CSARYVAGGNTDTQYF; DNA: TGCAGTGCTAGATACGTTGCGGGAGGGAACACAGATACGCAGTATTTT
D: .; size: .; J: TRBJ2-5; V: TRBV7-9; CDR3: CASSGARWRQDQETQYF; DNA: TGTGCCAGCAGCGGCGCCAGGTGGCGGCAAGACCAAGAGACCCAGTACTTC
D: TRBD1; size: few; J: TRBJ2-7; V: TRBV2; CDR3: CASNRQGAYEQYF; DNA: TGTGCCAGCAACCGACAGGGAGCCTACGAGCAGTACTTC
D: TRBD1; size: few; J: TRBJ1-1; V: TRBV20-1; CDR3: CSARADRGLTEAFF; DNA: TGCAGTGCTAGGGCCGACAGGGGGCTTACTGAAGCTTTCTTT
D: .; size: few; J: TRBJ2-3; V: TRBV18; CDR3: CASSPLSGAFTDTQYF; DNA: TGTGCCAGCTCACCACTCTCAGGGGCCTTCACAGATACGCAGTATTTT
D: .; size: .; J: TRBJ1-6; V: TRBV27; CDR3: CASSLRLGDRRSPLHF; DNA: TGTGCCAGCAGTTTAAGACTCGGGGATCGTCGATCACCCCTCCACTTT
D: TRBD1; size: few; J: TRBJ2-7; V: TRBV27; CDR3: CASSSRWTGTEQYF; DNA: TGTGCCAGCAGTTCCCGTTGGACAGGGACCGAGCAGTACTTC
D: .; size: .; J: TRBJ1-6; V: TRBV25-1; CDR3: CASSVGDSPLHF; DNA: TGTGCCAGCAGTGTGGGAGATTCACCCCTCCACTTT
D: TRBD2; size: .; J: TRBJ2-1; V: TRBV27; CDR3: CASRLWGGGAEGGEQFF; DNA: TGTGCCAGCAGGTTGTGGGGCGGGGGGGCGGAAGGCGGTGAGCAGTTCTTC
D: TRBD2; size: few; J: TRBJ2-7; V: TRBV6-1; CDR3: CASRELAGASYEQYF; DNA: TGTGCCAGCAGGGAACTAGCGGGGGCCTCCTACGAGCAGTACTTC
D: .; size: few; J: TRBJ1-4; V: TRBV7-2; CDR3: CASSKSASTNEKLFF; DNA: TGTGCCAGCAGCAAATCAGCCTCAACTAATGAAAAACTGTTTTTT
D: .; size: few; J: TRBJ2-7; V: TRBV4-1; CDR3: CASSQERSGTYEQYF; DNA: TGCGCCAGCAGCCAAGAGAGGTCAGGTACCTACGAGCAGTACTTC
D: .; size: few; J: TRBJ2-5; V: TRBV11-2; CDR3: CASSLDYRSYQETQYF; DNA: TGTGCCAGCAGCTTAGATTACAGGTCCTACCAAGAGACCCAGTACTTC
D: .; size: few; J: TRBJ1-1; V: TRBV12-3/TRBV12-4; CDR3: CASSWPGQNTEAFF; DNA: TGTGCCAGCAGTTGGCCGGGACAGAACACTGAAGCTTTCTTT
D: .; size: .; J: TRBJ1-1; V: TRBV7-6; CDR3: CASSGGYVNTEAFF; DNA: TGTGCCAGCTCGGGGGGTTACGTGAACACTGAAGCTTTCTTT
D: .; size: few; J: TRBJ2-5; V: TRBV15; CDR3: CATSRDLSGTNNRETQYF; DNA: TGTGCCACCAGCAGAGATCTATCAGGGACAAACAATCGGGAGACCCAGTACTTC
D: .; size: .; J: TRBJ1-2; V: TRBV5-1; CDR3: CASSLGESTVNYGYTF; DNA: TGCGCCAGCAGCTTGGGGGAGTCAACCGTTAACTATGGCTACACCTTC
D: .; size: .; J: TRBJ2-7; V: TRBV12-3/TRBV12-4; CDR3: CASSLSTGYSYEQYF; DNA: TGTGCCAGCAGTTTATCCACGGGATACTCCTACGAGCAGTACTTC
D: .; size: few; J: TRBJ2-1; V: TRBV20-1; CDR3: CSARVLRDYNEQFF; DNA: TGCAGTGCTAGAGTCCTTCGGGATTACAATGAGCAGTTCTTC
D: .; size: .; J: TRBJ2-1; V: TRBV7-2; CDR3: CASSLDLPRNEQFF; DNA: TGTGCCAGCAGCTTAGATCTTCCCCGAAATGAGCAGTTCTTC
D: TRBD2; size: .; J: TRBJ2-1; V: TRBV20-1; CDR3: CSAREGGRNEQFF; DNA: TGCAGTGCTAGAGAAGGCGGGAGGAATGAGCAGTTCTTC
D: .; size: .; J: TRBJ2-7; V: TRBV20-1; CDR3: CSAPTHEQYF; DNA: TGCAGTGCTCCCACGCACGAGCAGTACTTC